The table lists the clone carrying this T cell receptor beta chain with a few counts. One end of the junction varies from germline; a read error may be responsible. TCRdb fed the 5' RACE reads into MiXCR, producing one record per CDR3 protein. The sample records tens of thousands of distinct CDR3 sequences, 26% being singletons. Material for sequencing was naive CD4+ T cells sorted from a lymph node. Subset: naive CD4+ T cells, CD4+CD45RA+CD25-. The TCR originated in a female donor with breast cancer.

The CDR3 loop is CASTFGTSYGQYF. For the CDR3, the DNA is TGTGCCAGCACTTTCGGGACTAGTTACGGGCAGTACTTC. J is TRBJ2-7 and V is TRBV12-3 or TRBV12-4; 8 positions agree with TRBD2. This CDR3 contains 13 residues.